The following is a TCR beta chain sequence with its context. Its target is unknown. This sample stems from a study of T-cell memory formation after mild COVID-19. Study information: Each donor largely had its own TCR clusters.

Study-level findings and limits: Researchers found some responding clones in pre-infection memory, a sign that cross-reactive memory joined. Contracting CD4+ clones sat mainly in CM and EM; CD8+ in EMRA.

The CDR3 covers 14 residues. The V end was cut by 1 base, the J end by 3 bases, with 7 bases between. Germline V gene sequence: CDR1 SNHLY, CDR2 FYNNEI. TCRdb re-called the 5' RACE reads through MiXCR, storing one row per CDR3 protein. The repertoire consists of 450,000 to 700,000 distinct CDR3 sequences, with roughly 18% occurring once and the leading ten covering about 12%. The genes are TRBV2 and TRBJ1-5; D call uncertain. The sequencing sample was made of PBMCs or a T cell subset sorted from them (not recorded which). This TCR was recovered from an adult woman who had mild COVID-19 (a few samples of this study predate the infection). Cell type and time point are not known. DNA for the CDR3: TGTGCCAGCAGTGAAGGATACCCCAATCAGCCCCAGCATTTT. It is translated as CASSEGYPNQPQHF.